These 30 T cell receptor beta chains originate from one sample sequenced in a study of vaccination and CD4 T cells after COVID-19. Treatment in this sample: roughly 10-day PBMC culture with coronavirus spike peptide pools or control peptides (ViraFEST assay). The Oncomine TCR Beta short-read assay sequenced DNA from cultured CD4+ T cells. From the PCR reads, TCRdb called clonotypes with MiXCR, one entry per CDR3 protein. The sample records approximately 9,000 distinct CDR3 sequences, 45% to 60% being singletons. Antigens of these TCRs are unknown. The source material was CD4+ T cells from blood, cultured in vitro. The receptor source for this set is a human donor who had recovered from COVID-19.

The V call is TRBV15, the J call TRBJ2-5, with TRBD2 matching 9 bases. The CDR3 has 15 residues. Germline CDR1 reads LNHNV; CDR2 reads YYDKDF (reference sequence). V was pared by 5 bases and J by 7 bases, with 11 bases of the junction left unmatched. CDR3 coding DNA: TGTGCCACCAGCCAGAGTTTGGCGGGAGGGATGACCCAGTACTTC. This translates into CATSQSLAGGMTQYF.

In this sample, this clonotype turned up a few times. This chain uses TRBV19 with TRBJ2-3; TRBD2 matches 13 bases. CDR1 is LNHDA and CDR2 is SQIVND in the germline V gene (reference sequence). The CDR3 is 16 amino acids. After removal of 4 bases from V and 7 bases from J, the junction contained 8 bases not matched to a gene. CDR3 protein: CASSTGLAGARNTQYF. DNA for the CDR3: TGTGCCAGTAGTACCGGACTAGCGGGGGCCAGAAATACGCAGTATTTT.

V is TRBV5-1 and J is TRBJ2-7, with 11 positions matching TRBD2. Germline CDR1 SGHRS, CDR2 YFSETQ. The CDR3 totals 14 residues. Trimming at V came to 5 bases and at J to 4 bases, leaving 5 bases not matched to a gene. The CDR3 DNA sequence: TGCGCCAGCAGACTGGGACTAGCGGTGTACGAGCAGTACTTC. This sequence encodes CASRLGLAVYEQYF.

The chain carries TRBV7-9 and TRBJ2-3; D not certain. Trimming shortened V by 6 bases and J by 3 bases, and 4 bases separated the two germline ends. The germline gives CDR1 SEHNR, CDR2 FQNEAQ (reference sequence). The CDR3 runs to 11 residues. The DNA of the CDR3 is TGTGCCAGCAGGGGAACAGATACGCAGTATTTT. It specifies CASRGTDTQYF.

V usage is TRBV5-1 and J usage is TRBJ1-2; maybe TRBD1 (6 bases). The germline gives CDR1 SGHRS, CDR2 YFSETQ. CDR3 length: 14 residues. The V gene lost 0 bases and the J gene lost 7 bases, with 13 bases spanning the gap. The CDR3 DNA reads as TGCGCCAGCAGCTTGGCTCAGACAGGCTCTGGCTACACCTTC. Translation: CASSLAQTGSGYTF.

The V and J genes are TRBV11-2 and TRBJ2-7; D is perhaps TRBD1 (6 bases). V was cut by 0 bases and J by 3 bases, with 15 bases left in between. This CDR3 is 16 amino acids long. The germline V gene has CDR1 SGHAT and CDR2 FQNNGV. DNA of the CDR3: TGTGCCAGCAGCTTAGATCAAGGTGGGGGCGGCTACGAGCAGTACTTC. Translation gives CASSLDQGGGGYEQYF.

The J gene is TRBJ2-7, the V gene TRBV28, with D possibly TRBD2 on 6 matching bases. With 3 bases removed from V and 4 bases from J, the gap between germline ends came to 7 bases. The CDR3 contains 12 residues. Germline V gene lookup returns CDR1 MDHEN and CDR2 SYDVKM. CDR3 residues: CASSLAGYEQYF. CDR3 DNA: TGTGCCAGCAGTTTGGCGGGATACGAGCAGTACTTC. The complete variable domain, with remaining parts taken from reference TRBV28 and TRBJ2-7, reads DVKVTQSSRYLVKRTGEKVFLECVQDMDHENMFWYRQDPGLGLRLIYFSYDVKMKEKGDIPEGYSVSREKKERFSLILESASTNQTSMYLCASSLAGYEQYFGPGTRLTVT.

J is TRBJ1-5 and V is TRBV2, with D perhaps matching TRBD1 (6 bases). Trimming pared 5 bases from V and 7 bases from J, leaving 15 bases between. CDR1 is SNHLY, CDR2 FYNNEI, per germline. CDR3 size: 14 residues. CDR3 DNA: TGTGCCAGCAGTCTGGGGGGGGGGCCCCAGCCCCAGCATTTT. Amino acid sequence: CASSLGGGPQPQHF. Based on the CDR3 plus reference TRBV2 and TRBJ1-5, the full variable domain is EPEVTQTPSHQVTQMGQEVILRCVPISNHLYFYWYRQILGQKVEFLVSFYNNEISEKSEIFDDQFSVERPDGSNFTLKIRSTKLEDSAMYFCASSLGGGPQPQHFGDGTRLSIL.

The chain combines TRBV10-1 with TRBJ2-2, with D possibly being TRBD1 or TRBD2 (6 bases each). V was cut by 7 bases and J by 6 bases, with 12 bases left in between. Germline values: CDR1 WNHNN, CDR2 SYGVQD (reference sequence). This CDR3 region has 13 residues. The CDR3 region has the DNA TGCGCCAGCAAACAGGGAGGCGCCGGGGAGCTGTTTTTT. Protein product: CASKQGGAGELFF.

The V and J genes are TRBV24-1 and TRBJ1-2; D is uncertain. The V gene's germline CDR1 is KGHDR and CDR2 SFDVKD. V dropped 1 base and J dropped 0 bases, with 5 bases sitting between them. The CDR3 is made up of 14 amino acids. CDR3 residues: CATSDFTANYGYTF. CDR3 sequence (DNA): TGTGCCACCAGTGATTTTACAGCTAACTATGGCTACACCTTC.

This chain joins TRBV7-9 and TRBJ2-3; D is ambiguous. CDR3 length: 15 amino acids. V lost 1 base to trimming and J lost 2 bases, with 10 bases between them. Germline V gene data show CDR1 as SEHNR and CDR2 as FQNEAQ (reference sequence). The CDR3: CASSLGSLHTDTQYF. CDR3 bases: TGTGCCAGCAGCTTAGGTAGTCTTCACACAGATACGCAGTATTTT.

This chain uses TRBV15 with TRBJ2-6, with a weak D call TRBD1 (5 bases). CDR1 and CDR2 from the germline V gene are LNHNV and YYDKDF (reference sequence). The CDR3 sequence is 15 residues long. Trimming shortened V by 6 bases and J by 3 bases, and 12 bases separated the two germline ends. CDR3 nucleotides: TGTGCCACCAGTATAACAGGTAGTGGGGCCAACGTCCTGACTTTC. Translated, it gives CATSITGSGANVLTF.

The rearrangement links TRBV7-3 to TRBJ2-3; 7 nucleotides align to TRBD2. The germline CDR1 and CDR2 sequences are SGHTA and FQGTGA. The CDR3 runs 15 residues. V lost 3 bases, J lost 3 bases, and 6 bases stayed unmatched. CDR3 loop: CASSFSGGGTDTQYF. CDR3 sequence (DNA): TGTGCCAGCAGCTTCTCGGGCGGGGGTACAGATACGCAGTATTTT.

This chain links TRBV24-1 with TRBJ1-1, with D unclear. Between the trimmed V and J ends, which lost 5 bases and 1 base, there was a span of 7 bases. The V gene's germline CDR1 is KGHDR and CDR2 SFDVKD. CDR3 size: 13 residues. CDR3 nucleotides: TGTGCCACCAGTGGACAAACGAACACTGAAGCTTTCTTT. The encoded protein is CATSGQTNTEAFF.

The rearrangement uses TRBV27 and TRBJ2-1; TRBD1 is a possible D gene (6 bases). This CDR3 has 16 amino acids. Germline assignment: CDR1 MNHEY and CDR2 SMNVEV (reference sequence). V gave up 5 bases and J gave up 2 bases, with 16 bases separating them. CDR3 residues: CASSPGVYRAYNEQFF. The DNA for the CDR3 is TGTGCCAGCAGTCCAGGTGTGTACAGGGCCTACAATGAGCAGTTCTTC.

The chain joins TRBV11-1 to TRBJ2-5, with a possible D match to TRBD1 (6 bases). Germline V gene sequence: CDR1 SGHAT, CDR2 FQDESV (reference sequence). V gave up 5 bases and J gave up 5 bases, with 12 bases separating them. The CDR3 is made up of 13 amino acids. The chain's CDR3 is CASSEAGAETQYF. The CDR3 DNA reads TGTGCCAGCAGCGAGGCAGGGGCGGAGACCCAGTACTTC. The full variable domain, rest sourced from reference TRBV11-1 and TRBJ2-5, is EAEVAQSPRYKITEKSQAVAFWCDPISGHATLYWYRQILGQGPELLVQFQDESVVDDSQLPKDRFSAERLKGVDSTLKIQPAELGDSAMYLCASSEAGAETQYFGPGTRLLVL.

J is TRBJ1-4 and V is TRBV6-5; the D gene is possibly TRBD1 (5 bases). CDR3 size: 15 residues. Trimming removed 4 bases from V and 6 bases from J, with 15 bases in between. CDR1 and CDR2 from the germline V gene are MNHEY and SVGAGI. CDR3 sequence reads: CASSFGGGSHEKLFF. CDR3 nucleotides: TGTGCCAGCAGTTTTGGGGGGGGATCTCATGAAAAACTGTTTTTT.

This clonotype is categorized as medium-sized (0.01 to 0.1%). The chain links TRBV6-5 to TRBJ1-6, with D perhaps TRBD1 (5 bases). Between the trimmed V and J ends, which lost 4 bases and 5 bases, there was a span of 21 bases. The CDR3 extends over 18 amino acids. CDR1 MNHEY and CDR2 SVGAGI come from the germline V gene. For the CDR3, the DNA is TGTGCCAGCAGTTCCCTACCAAACGGGGGACTCCATAATTCACCCCTCCACTTT. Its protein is CASSSLPNGGLHNSPLHF.

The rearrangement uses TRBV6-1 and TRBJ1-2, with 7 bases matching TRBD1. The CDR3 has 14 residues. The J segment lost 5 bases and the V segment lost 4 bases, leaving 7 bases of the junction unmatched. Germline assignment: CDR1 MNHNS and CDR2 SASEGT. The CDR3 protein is CASSATGSGYGYTF. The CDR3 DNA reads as TGTGCCAGCAGTGCGACAGGGAGCGGATATGGCTACACCTTC.

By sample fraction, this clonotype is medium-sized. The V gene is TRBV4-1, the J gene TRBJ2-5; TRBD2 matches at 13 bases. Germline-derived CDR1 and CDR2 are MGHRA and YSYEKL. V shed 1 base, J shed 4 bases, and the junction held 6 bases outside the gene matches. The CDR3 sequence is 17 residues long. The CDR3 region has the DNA TGCGCCAGCAGCCAAGGGACTAGCGGGGGCCGGAGAGAGACCCAGTACTTC. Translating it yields CASSQGTSGGRRETQYF.

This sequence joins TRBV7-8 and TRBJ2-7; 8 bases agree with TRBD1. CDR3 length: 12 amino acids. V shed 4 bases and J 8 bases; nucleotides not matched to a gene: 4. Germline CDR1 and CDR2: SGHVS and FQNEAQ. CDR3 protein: CASSSDRVQQYF. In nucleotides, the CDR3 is TGTGCCAGCAGCTCGGACAGGGTCCAGCAGTACTTC.

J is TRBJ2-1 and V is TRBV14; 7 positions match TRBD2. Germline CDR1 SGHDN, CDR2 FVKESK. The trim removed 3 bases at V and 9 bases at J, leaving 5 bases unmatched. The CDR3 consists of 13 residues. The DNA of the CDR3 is TGTGCCAGCAGCCAGGGTGTAGCGGGTGAGCAGTTCTTC. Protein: CASSQGVAGEQFF.

The DNA for the CDR3 is TGCAGTGCCGGCCCCGGGACAGGGGTGATAGGCATTCAGTACTTC. Translating it yields CSAGPGTGVIGIQYF. This sequence joins TRBV20-1 and TRBJ2-4, with 10 bases fitting TRBD1. Germline values: CDR1 DFQATT, CDR2 SNEGSKA (reference sequence). CDR3 length: 15 residues. V dropped 6 bases and J dropped 9; count of bases not matched to a gene: 14.

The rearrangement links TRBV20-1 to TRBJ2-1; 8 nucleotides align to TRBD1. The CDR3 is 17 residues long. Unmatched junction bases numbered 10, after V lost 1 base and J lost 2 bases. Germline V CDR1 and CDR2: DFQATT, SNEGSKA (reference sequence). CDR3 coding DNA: TGCAGTGCTAGAGTTTCACGGACAGGGCAAGCCTACAATGAGCAGTTCTTC. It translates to CSARVSRTGQAYNEQFF.

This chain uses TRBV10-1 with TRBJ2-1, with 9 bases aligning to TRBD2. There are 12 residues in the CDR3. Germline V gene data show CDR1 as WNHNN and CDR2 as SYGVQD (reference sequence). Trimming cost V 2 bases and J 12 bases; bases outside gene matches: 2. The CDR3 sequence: CASSEATSGQFF. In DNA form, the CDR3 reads TGCGCCAGCAGTGAGGCGACTAGCGGGCAGTTCTTC.

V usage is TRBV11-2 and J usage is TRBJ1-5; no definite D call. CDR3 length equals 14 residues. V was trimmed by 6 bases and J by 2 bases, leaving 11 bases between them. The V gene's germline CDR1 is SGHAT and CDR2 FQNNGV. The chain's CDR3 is CASSDGYGNQPQHF. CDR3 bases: TGTGCCAGCAGTGATGGGTATGGCAATCAGCCCCAGCATTTT.

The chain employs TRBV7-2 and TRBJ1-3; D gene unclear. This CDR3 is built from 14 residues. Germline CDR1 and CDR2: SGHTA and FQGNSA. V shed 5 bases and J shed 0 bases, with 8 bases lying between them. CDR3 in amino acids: CASSTEHSGNTIYF. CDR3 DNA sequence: TGTGCCAGCAGCACGGAGCACTCTGGAAACACCATATATTTT.

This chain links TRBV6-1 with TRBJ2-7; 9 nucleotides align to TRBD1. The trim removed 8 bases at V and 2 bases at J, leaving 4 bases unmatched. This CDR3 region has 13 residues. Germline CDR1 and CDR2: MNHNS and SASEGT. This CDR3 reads CASVGTGTYEQYF. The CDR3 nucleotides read TGTGCCAGCGTCGGGACAGGGACCTACGAGCAGTACTTC.

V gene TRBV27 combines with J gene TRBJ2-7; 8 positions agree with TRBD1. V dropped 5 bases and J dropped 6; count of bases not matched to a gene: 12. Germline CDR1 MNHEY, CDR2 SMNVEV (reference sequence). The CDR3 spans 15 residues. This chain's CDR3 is CASSPSGRGRLEQYF. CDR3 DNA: TGTGCCAGCAGTCCCTCGGGCAGGGGGCGTCTCGAGCAGTACTTC.

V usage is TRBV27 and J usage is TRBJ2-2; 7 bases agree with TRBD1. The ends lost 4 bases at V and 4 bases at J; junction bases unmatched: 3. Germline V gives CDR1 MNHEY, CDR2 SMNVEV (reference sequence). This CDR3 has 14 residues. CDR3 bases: TGTGCCAGCAGTTACAGGGGCGGCACCGGGGAGCTGTTTTTT. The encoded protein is CASSYRGGTGELFF.